These T cell receptor beta chains were read from a single sample in a study of glioma-infiltrating T cells after dendritic cell vaccination. Libraries were prepared by immunoSEQ multiplex PCR; TCRdb keeps only in-frame clonotypes and omits some of them. The table records fewer than 85,000 clones, around 81% of them present only once. The sequenced sample was blood, obtained before dendritic cell vaccination. The receptors stem from a human donor with glioblastoma. Each CDR3 is given with its conserved first and last residue. The D gene is left open where the match is weak. Clone size is shown for a subset of rows, as once, few, many or a class of expanded clone.

>.|TRBV7-3|TRBJ2-5|.
CASSLGVGDQETQYF
TGTGCCAGCAGCTTAGGGGTAGGGGATCAAGAGACCCAGTACTTC
>TRBD1|TRBV25-1|TRBJ1-1|.
CASSVGDRSNTEAFF
TGTGCCAGCAGTGTTGGGGACAGGTCGAACACTGAAGCTTTCTTT
>.|TRBV19|TRBJ2-5|.
CASSFDKTQYF
TGTGCCAGTAGTTTCGACAAAACCCAGTACTTC
>.|TRBV5-1|TRBJ1-5|.
CASSLGHDSNQPQHF
TGCGCCAGCAGCTTGGGGCACGATAGCAATCAGCCCCAGCATTTT
>.|TRBV7-2|TRBJ2-7|.
CASSSPTEGEQYF
TGTGCCAGCAGCTCCCCGACTGAGGGCGAGCAGTACTTC
>TRBD1|TRBV7-9|TRBJ1-2|.
CASSVPETGSGGYTF
TGTGCCAGCAGCGTGCCAGAGACAGGGTCTGGTGGCTACACCTTC
>TRBD1|TRBV7-6|TRBJ2-5|.
CASSRIPGTGETQYF
TGTGCCAGCAGCAGAATACCCGGGACAGGAGAGACCCAGTACTTC
>.|TRBV7-9|TRBJ1-4|.
CASTMTRTNEKLFF
TGTGCCAGCACCATGACTAGAACTAATGAAAAACTGTTTTTT
>.|TRBV21-1|TRBJ1-1|.
CASSKRDRVNTEAFF
TGTGCCAGCAGCAAACGGGACAGGGTGAACACTGAAGCTTTCTTT
>.|TRBV9|TRBJ2-5|few
CASSARSTQETQYF
TGTGCCAGCAGCGCCCGGTCTACCCAAGAGACCCAGTACTTC
>.|TRBV20-1|TRBJ2-7|.
CSARQGYEQYF
TGCAGTGCTAGACAGGGCTACGAGCAGTACTTC
>.|TRBV5-5|TRBJ2-7|.
CASSLDAPGGLYEQYF
TGTGCCAGCAGCTTGGACGCCCCGGGGGGCTTATACGAGCAGTACTTC
>.|TRBV6-1|TRBJ1-6|.
CASSVRGSPLHF
TGTGCCAGCAGTGTCCGGGGTTCACCCCTCCACTTT
>TRBD1|TRBV2|TRBJ1-1|few
CASSNTPGQSNEAFF
TGTGCCAGCAGTAACACCCCGGGACAGAGCAATGAAGCTTTCTTT
>TRBD1|TRBV6-5|TRBJ1-2|.
CASSRQGNYGYTF
TGTGCCAGCAGTCGACAGGGGAACTATGGCTACACCTTC
>TRBD2|TRBV6-1|TRBJ2-7|.
CASRRTSGGPYEQYF
TGTGCCAGCAGGCGGACTAGCGGGGGCCCCTACGAGCAGTACTTC